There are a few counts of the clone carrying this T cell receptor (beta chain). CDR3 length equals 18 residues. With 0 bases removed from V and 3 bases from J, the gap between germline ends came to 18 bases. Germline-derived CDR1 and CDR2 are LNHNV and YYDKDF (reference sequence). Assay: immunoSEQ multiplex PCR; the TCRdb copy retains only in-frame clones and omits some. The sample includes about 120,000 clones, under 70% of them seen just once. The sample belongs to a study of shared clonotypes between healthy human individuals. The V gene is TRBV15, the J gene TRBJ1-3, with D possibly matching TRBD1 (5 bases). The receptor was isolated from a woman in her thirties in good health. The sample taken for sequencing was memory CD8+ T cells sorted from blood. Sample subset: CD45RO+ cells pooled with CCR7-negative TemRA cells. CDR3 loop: CATSRDDTGSYFGNTIYF. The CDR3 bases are TGTGCCACCAGCAGAGATGATACAGGCTCCTACTTTGGAAACACCATATATTTT.